One sample yielded the 8 T cell receptor beta chains listed below, sequenced in a study of memory CD4+ T cells and cytomegalovirus serostatus. The sort gate was single viable CD3+CD4+CD8-CD45RO+ cells for memory CD4+ T cells. Measured with immunoSEQ multiplex PCR; TCRdb has only the in-frame clones, and not every one. This sample has tens of thousands of clones; 78% occur once, and the top ten carry less than 0.6%. What was sequenced was memory CD4+ T cells from blood. The receptors here all came from an adult in good health and CMV-seronegative.

This clone is judged medium-sized (0.01 to 0.1%). The chain couples TRBV14 to TRBJ1-1, with TRBD1 matching 8 bases. Germline V CDR1 and CDR2: SGHDN, FVKESK. This CDR3 has 16 residues. The ends lost 2 bases at V and 1 base at J; junction bases unmatched: 6. CDR3: CASSQSRQGTNTEAFF. CDR3 bases: TGTGCCAGCAGCCAATCCAGACAGGGGACGAACACTGAAGCTTTCTTT.

This chain uses TRBV30 with TRBJ2-4, with 11 bases fitting TRBD2. Germline V gives CDR1 GTSNPN, CDR2 SVGIG (reference sequence). The CDR3 is made up of 18 amino acids. The J segment lost 0 bases and the V segment lost 2 bases, leaving 9 bases of the junction unmatched. The chain's CDR3 is CAWSPYVAGGIAKNIQYF. The CDR3 bases are TGTGCCTGGAGTCCCTATGTAGCGGGGGGGATAGCCAAAAACATTCAGTACTTC.

The V gene is TRBV27, the J gene TRBJ2-7; 7 positions match TRBD1. There are 15 residues in the CDR3. V lost 3 bases and J lost 2; bases outside the gene matches: 7. Germline CDR1 and CDR2: MNHEY and SMNVEV (reference sequence). CDR3 nucleotides: TGTGCCAGCAGTTTCTACAGGGGTCACGCCTACGAGCAGTACTTC. Its protein is CASSFYRGHAYEQYF.

V and J are TRBV7-6 and TRBJ2-7, with D unclear. CDR3 size: 12 residues. Looked up from germline, CDR1 is SGHVS and CDR2 is FNYEAQ. V was trimmed by 2 bases and J by 7 bases, leaving 9 bases between them. CDR3 coding DNA: TGTGCCAGCAGCTTATCCGGTTGGGAGCAGTACTTC. This codes for CASSLSGWEQYF. Looking up the rest from reference TRBV7-6 and TRBJ2-7 gives the full variable domain: GAGVSQSPRYKVTKRGQDVALRCDPISGHVSLYWYRQALGQGPEFLTYFNYEAQQDKSGLPNDRFSAERPEGSISTLTIQRTEQRDSAMYRCASSLSGWEQYFGPGTRLTVT.

This clone has only a few counts. V usage is TRBV2 and J usage is TRBJ1-1; the D gene is possibly TRBD1 (5 bases). V lost 5 bases and J lost 4, with 14 bases in between. The CDR3 is 14 amino acids. CDR1 is SNHLY and CDR2 is FYNNEI in the germline V gene. CDR3 DNA sequence: TGTGCCAGCAGTTCGACGTCAGGGAGCACTGAAGCTTTCTTT. Encoded protein: CASSSTSGSTEAFF.

To note about this clone: Relative to the germline gene, one junction end is altered; a read error may explain this. V usage is TRBV7-8 and J usage is TRBJ2-5; D perhaps matches TRBD2 (5 bases). CDR3 length equals 12 residues. Germline lookup yields CDR1 SGHVS and CDR2 FQNEAQ. CDR3 in amino acids: CASSLAGETQYF. CDR3 DNA sequence: TGTGCCAGCAGCCTAGCAGGAGAGACCCAGTACTTC.

The V and J genes are TRBV9 and TRBJ2-3; weak D call: TRBD1 (5 bases). The length of the CDR3 is 15 residues. Deletions cut 3 bases from V and 0 bases from J, with 11 bases between. Germline-derived CDR1 and CDR2 are SGDLS and YYNGEE. Here the CDR3 reads CASSARGPSTDTQYF. Here the CDR3 DNA reads TGTGCCAGCAGCGCAAGGGGCCCTAGCACAGATACGCAGTATTTT.

The chain recombines TRBV28 with TRBJ1-1; D is ambiguous. Trimming took 4 bases from V and 4 from J, leaving 7 bases between them. In germline, CDR1 is MDHEN, CDR2 SYDVKM. This CDR3 region has 12 residues. The CDR3 DNA reads TGTGCCAGCAGTTCGACGGGCACTGAAGCTTTCTTT. As protein: CASSSTGTEAFF. The full variable domain, rest sourced from reference TRBV28 and TRBJ1-1, is DVKVTQSSRYLVKRTGEKVFLECVQDMDHENMFWYRQDPGLGLRLIYFSYDVKMKEKGDIPEGYSVSREKKERFSLILESASTNQTSMYLCASSSTGTEAFFGQGTRLTVV.